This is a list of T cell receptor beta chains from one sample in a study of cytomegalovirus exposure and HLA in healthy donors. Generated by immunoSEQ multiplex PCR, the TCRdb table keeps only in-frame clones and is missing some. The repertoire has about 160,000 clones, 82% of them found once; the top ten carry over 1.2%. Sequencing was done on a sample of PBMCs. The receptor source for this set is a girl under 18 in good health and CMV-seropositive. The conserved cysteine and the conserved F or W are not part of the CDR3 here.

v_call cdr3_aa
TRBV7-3 ASSLSIGASSYEQY
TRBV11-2 ASSRGQVYGNTIY
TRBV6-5 ASSYGTSGVRSQF
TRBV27 ASSLRSLGQGEEKLF
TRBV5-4 ASSFRGDRGEYEQY
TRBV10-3 ATTSGRAGETQY
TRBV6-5 ASSYSRHQPQH
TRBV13 ASSLGNGAYNEQF
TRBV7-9 ASSLGTVSSYEQY
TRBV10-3 AIRPPGQGIENGYT
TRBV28 ASSTTGSTLSTEQY
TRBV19 ASSRRLADTGELF
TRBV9 ASSANPGTGVGEQY
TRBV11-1 ASSPRVGTEAF
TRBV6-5 ASSDRATYGYT
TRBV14 ASSQAGLTSGNTIY
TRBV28 ASREGSDTQY
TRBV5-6 ASTGQGYTGELF
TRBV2 ASSGTIRVNQPQH
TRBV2 ASSERGEQF
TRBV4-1 ASSQSPPSGRGHEQY
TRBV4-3 ASSQALQGQETQY
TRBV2 ASSEDRDYGYT
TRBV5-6 ASSRGGAYNEQF
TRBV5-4 ASSSGRGEQF
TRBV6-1 ASSEALDSPYEQY
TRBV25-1 ASSQWEQAYEQY
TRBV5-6 ASSRRGGHEQY
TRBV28 ASSSGAQTISPQH
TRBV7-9 SSSLTWGGANSGNTIY
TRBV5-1 ASSFSGSGANVLT
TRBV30 ASTGQNQGKAF
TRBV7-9 ASSSSEEEKLF
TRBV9 ASTKTGANTEAF
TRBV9 ASSPWTGNEGTFYGYT
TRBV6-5 ASSYGHSGANVLT
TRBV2 ASSEKGLAGVVTQY
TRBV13 ASSFRLNTEAF
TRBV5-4 ASSGGSGVGPYEQY
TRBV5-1 ASSLGNYRANTLDTQY
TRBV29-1 SVSGLRSSYEQY
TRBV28 ASCLGGSDSETQY
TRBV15 ATSRGRQPNTEAF
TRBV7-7 ASSLGGWGLAVYEQY
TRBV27 ASSLQAIAQESNQPQH
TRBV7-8 ASSRQTGYGAKNIQY
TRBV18 ASSVLGEKLF
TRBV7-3 ASSLESMASGGAGDEQF
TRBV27 ASSLWYRGLPGTGDRDTEAF
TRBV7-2 ASSLLGGYYSYEQY
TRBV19 ASSIRGGELF
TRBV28 ASSFDRGYGYT